This T cell receptor (beta chain) was captured in a study of T-cell memory formation after mild COVID-19. Trimming cost V 4 bases and J 5 bases, with 8 bases left between them. Looked up from germline, CDR1 is ENHRY and CDR2 is SYGVKD. CDR3 length equals 12 residues. MiXCR was run by TCRdb on the 5' RACE reads, yielding one entry per CDR3 protein. The table records 400,000 to 450,000 distinct CDR3 sequences, roughly 18% of them present only once. This chain links TRBV10-3 with TRBJ1-2; no clear D gene. The clonotype was recovered from a man aged 18 to 29 who had mild COVID-19 (a few samples of this study predate the infection). Cell type and time point are not known. Sample: PBMCs or a T cell subset sorted from them (not recorded which). CDR3 residues: CAISATGYGYTF. CDR3 sequence (DNA): TGTGCCATCAGTGCGACGGGGTATGGCTACACCTTC.